This T cell receptor beta chain stems from a study of OX40 agonist ivuxolimab in advanced cancers. Assay: immunoSEQ multiplex PCR; the TCRdb copy retains only in-frame clones and omits some. The data contain 50,000 to 75,000 clones, around 90% of them singletons. V dropped 1 base and J dropped 6; count of bases not matched to a gene: 9. The CDR3 contains 15 residues. Germline assignment: CDR1 KGHSH and CDR2 LQKENI. The rearrangement joins TRBV18 to TRBJ2-7, with 7 bases that match TRBD1. The starting material was CD4+ or CD8+ T cells sorted from blood, obtained in a trial of the OX40 agonist ivuxolimab. The receptor was derived from an adult with an advanced solid tumor such as melanoma, head and neck, liver or kidney cancer. CDR3 sequence reads: CASSPLPGGEGEQYF. CDR3 in DNA: TGTGCCAGCTCACCACTTCCAGGGGGTGAGGGCGAGCAGTACTTC.